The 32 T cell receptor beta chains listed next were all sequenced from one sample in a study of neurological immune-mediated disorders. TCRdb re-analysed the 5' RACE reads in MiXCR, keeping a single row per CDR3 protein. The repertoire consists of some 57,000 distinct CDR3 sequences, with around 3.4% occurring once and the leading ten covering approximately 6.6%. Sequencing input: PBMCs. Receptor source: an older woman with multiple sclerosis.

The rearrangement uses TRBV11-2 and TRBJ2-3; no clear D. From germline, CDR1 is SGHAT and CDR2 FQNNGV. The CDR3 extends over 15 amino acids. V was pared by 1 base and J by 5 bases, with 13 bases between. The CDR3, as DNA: TGTGCCAGCAGCTTAGTCGGTAAGGTCGGAGATACGCAGTATTTT. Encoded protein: CASSLVGKVGDTQYF.

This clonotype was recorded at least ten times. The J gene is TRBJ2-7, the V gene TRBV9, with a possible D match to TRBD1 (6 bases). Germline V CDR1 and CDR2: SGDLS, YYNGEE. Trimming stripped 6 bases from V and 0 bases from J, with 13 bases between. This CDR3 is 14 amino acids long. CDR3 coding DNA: TGTGCCAGCACCGCAGGGGATAGCTCCTACGAGCAGTACTTC. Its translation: CASTAGDSSYEQYF.

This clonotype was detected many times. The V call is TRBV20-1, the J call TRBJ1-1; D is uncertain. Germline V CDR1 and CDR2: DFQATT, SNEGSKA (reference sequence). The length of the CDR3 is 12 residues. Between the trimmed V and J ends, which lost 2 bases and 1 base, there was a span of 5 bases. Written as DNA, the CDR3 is TGCAGTGCTAGACCGACGAACACTGAAGCTTTCTTT. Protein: CSARPTNTEAFF.

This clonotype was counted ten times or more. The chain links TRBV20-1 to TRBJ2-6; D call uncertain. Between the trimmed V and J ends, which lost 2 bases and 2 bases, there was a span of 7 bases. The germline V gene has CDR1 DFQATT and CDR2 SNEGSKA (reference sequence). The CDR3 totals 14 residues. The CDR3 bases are TGCAGTGCTAGATTGGGGACTGGGGCCAACGTCCTGACTTTC. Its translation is CSARLGTGANVLTF.

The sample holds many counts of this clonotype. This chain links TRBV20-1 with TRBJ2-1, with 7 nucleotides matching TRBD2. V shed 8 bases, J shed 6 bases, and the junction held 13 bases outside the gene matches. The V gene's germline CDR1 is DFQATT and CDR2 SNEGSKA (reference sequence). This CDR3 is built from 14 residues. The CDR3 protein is CSTEREFLGNEQFF. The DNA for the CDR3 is TGCAGTACCGAGCGGGAATTCTTGGGCAATGAGCAGTTCTTC.

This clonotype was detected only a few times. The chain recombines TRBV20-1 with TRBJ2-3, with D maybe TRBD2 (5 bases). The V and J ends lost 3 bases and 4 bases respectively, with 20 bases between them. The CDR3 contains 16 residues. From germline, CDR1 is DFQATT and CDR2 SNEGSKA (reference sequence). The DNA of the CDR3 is TGCAGTGCTAGGTTACTAGGACCATACGGTGCAGATACGCAGTATTTT. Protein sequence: CSARLLGPYGADTQYF.

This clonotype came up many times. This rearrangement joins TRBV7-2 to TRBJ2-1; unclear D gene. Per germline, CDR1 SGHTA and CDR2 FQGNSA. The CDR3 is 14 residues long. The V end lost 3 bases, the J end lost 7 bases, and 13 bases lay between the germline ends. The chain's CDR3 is CASSFRTGGNEQFF. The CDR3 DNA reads TGTGCCAGCAGCTTCCGGACGGGTGGGAATGAGCAGTTCTTC.

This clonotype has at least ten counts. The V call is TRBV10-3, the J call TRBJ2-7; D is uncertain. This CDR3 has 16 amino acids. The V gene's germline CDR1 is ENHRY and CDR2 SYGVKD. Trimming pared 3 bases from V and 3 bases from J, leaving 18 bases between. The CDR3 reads CAISDPGLGFGYEQYF. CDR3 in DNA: TGTGCCATCAGTGACCCGGGTTTAGGGTTTGGCTACGAGCAGTACTTC.

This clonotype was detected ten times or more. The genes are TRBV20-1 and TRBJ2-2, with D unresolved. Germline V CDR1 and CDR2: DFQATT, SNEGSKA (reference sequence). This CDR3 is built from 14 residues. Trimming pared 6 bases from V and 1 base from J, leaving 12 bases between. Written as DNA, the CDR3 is TGCAGTGCCCGGCTCCGAGGGAACACCGGGGAGCTGTTTTTT. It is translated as CSARLRGNTGELFF.

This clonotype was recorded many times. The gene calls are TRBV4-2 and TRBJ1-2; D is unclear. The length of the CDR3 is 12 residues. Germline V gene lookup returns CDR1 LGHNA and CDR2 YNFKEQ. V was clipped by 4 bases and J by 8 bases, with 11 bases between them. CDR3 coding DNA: TGTGCCAGCAGCCTCATTGGGGAAGGCTACACCTTC. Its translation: CASSLIGEGYTF.

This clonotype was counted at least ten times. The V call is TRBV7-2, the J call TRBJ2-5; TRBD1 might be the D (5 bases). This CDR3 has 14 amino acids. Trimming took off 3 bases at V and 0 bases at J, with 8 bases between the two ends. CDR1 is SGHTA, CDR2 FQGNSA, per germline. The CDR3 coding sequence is TGTGCCAGCAGCTTTCAGGGCAACCAAGAGACCCAGTACTTC. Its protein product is CASSFQGNQETQYF.

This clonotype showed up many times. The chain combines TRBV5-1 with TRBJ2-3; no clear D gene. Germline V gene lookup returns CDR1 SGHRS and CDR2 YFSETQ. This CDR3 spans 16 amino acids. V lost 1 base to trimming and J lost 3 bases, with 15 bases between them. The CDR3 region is CASSLMGDPSTDTQYF. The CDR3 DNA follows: TGCGCCAGCAGCTTGATGGGCGACCCCAGTACAGATACGCAGTATTTT.

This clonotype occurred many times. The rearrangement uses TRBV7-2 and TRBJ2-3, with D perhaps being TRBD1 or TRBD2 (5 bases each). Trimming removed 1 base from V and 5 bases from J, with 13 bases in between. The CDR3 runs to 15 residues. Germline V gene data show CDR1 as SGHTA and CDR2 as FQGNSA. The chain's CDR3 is CASSLVGVMVDTQYF. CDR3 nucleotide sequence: TGTGCCAGCAGCTTAGTGGGGGTGATGGTAGATACGCAGTATTTT.

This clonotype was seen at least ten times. The CDR3: CASSQDRVSGSPLHF. CDR3 nucleotides: TGTGCCAGCAGCCAAGACAGGGTATCCGGGTCACCCCTCCACTTT. V gene TRBV7-2 combines with J gene TRBJ1-6; 7 nucleotides align to TRBD1. The CDR3 runs to 15 residues. V was clipped by 5 bases and J by 10 bases; unmatched bases: 11. Looked up from germline, CDR1 is SGHTA and CDR2 is FQGNSA.

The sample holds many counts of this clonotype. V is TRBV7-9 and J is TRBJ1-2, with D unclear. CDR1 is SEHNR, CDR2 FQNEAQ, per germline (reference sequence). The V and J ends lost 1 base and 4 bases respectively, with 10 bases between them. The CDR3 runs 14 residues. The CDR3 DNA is TGTGCCAGCAGCTTAGACGAGGGAGTCTATGGCTACACCTTC. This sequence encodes CASSLDEGVYGYTF.

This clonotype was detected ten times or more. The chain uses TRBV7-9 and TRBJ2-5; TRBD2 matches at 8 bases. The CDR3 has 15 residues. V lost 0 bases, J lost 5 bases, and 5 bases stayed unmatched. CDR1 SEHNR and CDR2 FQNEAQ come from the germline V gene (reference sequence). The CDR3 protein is CASSLASGGAETQYF. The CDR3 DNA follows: TGTGCCAGCAGCTTAGCCAGCGGGGGCGCGGAGACCCAGTACTTC.

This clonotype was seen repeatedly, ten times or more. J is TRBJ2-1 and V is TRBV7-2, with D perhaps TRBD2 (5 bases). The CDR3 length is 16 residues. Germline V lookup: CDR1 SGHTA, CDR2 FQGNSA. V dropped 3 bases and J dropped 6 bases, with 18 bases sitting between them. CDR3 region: CASSFVYVARPNEQFF. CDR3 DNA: TGTGCCAGCAGCTTTGTTTACGTAGCGCGCCCCAATGAGCAGTTCTTC. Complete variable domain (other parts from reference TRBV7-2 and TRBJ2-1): GAGVSQSPSNKVTEKGKDVELRCDPISGHTALYWYRQSLGQGLEFLIYFQGNSAPDKSGLPSDRFSAERTGGSVSTLTIQRTQQEDSAVYLCASSFVYVARPNEQFFGPGTRLTVL.

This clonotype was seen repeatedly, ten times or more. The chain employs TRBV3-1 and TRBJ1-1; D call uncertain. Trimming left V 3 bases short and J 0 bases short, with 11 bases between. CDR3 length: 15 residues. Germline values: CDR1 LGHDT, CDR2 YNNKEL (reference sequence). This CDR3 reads CASSHYDVLNTEAFF. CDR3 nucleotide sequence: TGTGCCAGCAGCCACTATGACGTACTGAACACTGAAGCTTTCTTT. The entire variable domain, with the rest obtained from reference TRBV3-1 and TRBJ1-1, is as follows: DTAVSQTPKYLVTQMGNDKSIKCEQNLGHDTMYWYKQDSKKFLKIMFSYNNKELIINETVPNRFSPKSPDKAHLNLHINSLELGDSAVYFCASSHYDVLNTEAFFGQGTRLTVV.

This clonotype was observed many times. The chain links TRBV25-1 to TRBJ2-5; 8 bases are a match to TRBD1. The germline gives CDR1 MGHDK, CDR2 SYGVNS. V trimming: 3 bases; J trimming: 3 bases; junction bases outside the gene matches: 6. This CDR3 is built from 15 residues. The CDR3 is CASSDLGQGKETQYF. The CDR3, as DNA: TGTGCCAGCAGTGACTTAGGACAGGGAAAAGAGACCCAGTACTTC. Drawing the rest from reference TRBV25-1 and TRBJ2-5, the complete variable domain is EADIYQTPRYLVIGTGKKITLECSQTMGHDKMYWYQQDPGMELHLIHYSYGVNSTEKGDLSSESTVSRIRTEHFPLTLESARPSHTSQYLCASSDLGQGKETQYFGPGTRLLVL.

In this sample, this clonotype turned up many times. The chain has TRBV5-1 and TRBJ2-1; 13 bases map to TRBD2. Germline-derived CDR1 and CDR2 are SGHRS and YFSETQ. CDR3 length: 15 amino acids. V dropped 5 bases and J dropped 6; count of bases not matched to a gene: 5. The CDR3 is CASSGLAGAANEQFF. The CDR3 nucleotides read TGCGCCAGCAGTGGACTAGCGGGAGCAGCCAATGAGCAGTTCTTC.

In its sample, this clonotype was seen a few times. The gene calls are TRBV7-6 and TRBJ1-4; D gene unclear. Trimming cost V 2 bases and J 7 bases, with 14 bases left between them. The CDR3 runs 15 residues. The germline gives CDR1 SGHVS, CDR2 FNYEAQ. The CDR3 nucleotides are TGTGCCAGCAGCTTAAGTGGTACGATGGCTGAAAAACTGTTTTTT. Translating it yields CASSLSGTMAEKLFF.

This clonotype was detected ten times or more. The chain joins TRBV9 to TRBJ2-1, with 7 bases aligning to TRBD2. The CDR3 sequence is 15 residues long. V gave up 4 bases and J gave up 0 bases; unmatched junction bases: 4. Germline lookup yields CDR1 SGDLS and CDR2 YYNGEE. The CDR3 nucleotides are TGTGCCAGCAGCACTAGCGTGAGCTCCTACAATGAGCAGTTCTTC. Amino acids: CASSTSVSSYNEQFF.

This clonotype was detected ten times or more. CDR3 loop: CASSLASGRAVEQFF. The CDR3 DNA follows: TGTGCCAGCAGCTTAGCTAGCGGGAGGGCCGTTGAGCAGTTCTTC. The chain uses TRBV7-8 and TRBJ2-1; 11 nucleotides match TRBD2. This CDR3 has 15 amino acids. CDR1 and CDR2 from the germline V gene are SGHVS and FQNEAQ. J gave up 9 bases and V 0 bases, and 4 bases lay outside the gene matches.

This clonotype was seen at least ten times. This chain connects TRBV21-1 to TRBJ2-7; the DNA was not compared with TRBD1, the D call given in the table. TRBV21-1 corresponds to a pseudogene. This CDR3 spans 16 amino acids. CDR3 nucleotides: TGTGCCAGCAGAAAGGCCCGGACAGGGGAAGTCTACGAGCAGTACTTC. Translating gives CASRKARTGEVYEQYF.

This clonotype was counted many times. CDR3 coding DNA: TGTGCCAGCAGCTTATACTACACCGGGGAGCTGTTTTTT. Translating it yields CASSLYYTGELFF. The chain recombines TRBV7-3 with TRBJ2-2; D is undetermined. The V gene's germline CDR1 is SGHTA and CDR2 FQGTGA. Trimming shortened V by 2 bases and J by 3 bases, and 4 bases separated the two germline ends. The CDR3 contains 13 residues.

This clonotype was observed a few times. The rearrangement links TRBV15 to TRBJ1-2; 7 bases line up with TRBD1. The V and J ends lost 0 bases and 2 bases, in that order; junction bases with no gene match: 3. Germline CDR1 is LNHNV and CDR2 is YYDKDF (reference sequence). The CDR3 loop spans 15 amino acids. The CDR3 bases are TGTGCCACCAGCAGAGATGGGGGACAGAACTATGGCTACACCTTC. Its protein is CATSRDGGQNYGYTF.

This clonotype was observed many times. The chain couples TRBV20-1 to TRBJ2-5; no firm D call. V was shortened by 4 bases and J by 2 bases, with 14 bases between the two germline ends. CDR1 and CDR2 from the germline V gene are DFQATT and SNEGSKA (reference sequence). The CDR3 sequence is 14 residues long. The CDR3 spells CSAKPPGIQETQYF. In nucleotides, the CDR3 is TGCAGTGCTAAGCCCCCGGGCATACAAGAGACCCAGTACTTC.

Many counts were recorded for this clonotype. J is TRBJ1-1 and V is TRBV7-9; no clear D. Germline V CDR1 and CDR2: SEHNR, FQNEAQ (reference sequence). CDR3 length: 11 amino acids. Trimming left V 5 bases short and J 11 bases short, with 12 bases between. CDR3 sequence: CASSTATVAFF. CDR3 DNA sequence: TGTGCCAGCAGCACCGCGACGGTCGCTTTCTTT.

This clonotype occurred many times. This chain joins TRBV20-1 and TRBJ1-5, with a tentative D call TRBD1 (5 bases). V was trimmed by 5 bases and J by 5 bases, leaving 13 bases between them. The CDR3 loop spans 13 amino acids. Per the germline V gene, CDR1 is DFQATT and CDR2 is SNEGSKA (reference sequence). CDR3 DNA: TGCAGTGCTCAACCTGGGGGTTATCAGCCCCAGCATTTT. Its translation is CSAQPGGYQPQHF.

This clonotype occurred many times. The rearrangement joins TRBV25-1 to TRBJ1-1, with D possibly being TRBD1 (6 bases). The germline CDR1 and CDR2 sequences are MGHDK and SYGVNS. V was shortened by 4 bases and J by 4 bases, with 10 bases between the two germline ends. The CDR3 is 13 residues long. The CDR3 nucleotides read TGTGCCAGCAGTGGACGACAGGCCACTGAAGCTTTCTTT. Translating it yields CASSGRQATEAFF.

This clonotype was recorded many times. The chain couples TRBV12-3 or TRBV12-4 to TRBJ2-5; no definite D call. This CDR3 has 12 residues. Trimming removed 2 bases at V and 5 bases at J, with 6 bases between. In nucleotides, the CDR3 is TGTGCCAGCAGTTTAACAACGGAGACCCAGTACTTC. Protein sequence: CASSLTTETQYF.

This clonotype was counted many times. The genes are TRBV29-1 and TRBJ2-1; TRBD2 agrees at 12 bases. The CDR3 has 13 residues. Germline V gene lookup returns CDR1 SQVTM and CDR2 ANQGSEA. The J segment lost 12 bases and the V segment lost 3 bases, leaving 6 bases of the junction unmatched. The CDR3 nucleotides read TGCAGCGTTGATTCTAGCGGGAGGGGGCGGCAGTTCTTC. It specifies CSVDSSGRGRQFF.